A selection of T cell receptor beta chains follows, all from one sample in a study of blood T cells in healthy people across ages. TCRdb re-called the 5' RACE reads through MiXCR, storing one row per CDR3 protein. The table lists 850,000 to 1,300,000 distinct CDR3 sequences, 35% to 55% of them singletons. Specimen: blood. Source of these receptors: a woman aged 60-70 years in good health. CDR3s include the opening cysteine and the closing phenylalanine or tryptophan. The order of the fields is V gene, clone size, D gene, J gene, CDR3 protein, CDR3 DNA. D genes are given only for firm matches. Where a row states a size, it is once, few, many or the class of an expanded clone; other rows omit it.

TRBV7-2	.	TRBD1	TRBJ2-5	CANSPQEQGLFGETQYF	TGTGCCAACAGCCCCCAAGAACAGGGGTTGTTTGGAGAGACCCAGTACTTC
TRBV5-1	.	TRBD2	TRBJ2-3	CASSPEAGTDTQYF	TGCGCCAGCAGCCCCGAAGCGGGAACAGATACGCAGTATTTT
TRBV7-7	.	.	TRBJ2-5	CASSLAPVGLETQYF	TGTGCCAGCAGCTTAGCCCCCGTGGGGCTGGAGACCCAGTACTTC
TRBV28	.	.	TRBJ2-7	CASSLTADYYEQYF	TGTGCCAGCAGTTTAACGGCTGACTACTACGAGCAGTACTTC
TRBV20-1	.	.	TRBJ1-2	CSAIFGGQGVGYTF	TGCAGTGCTATATTTGGGGGTCAAGGGGTGGGCTACACCTTC
TRBV2	.	.	TRBJ2-5	CASSGMQETQYF	TGTGCCAGCAGTGGTATGCAAGAGACCCAGTACTTC
TRBV4-1	.	.	TRBJ2-3	CASSHVGDTQYF	TGCGCCAGCAGCCATGTAGGAGATACGCAGTATTTT
TRBV5-5	.	.	TRBJ2-7	CASSLGQPAYEQYF	TGTGCCAGCAGCTTGGGACAACCAGCCTACGAGCAGTACTTC
TRBV29-1	.	.	TRBJ1-1	CSVEEWEKTEAFF	TGCAGCGTTGAAGAATGGGAAAAGACTGAAGCTTTCTTT
TRBV6-6	.	TRBD2	TRBJ2-5	CASSYATSGSGETQYF	TGTGCCAGCAGCTACGCGACTAGCGGGAGCGGAGAGACCCAGTACTTC
TRBV11-3	.	.	TRBJ2-3	CASSIGRSTDAQYF	TGTGCCAGCAGCATCGGTAGGAGCACAGATGCGCAGTATTTT
TRBV29-1	.	.	TRBJ2-7	CSVESAHEQYF	TGCAGCGTTGAATCTGCCCACGAGCAGTACTTC
TRBV20-1	.	TRBD1	TRBJ2-2	CSAPTGTGRMGELFF	TGCAGTGCCCCCACGGGGACAGGGAGGATGGGGGAGCTGTTTTTT
TRBV12-3/TRBV12-4	few	.	TRBJ2-3	CASSLPGTTDTQYF	TGTGCCAGCAGCCTCCCCGGGACTACAGATACGCAGTATTTT
TRBV12-3/TRBV12-4	once	.	TRBJ2-1	CASSLTIISNEQFF	TGTGCCAGCAGTCTGACAATTATAAGCAATGAGCAGTTCTTC
TRBV2	few	.	TRBJ2-7	CASSPPDEQYF	TGTGCCAGCAGTCCACCTGACGAGCAGTACTTC
TRBV15	many	.	TRBJ2-1	CATSRSFYNEQFF	TGTGCCACCAGCCGCTCTTTCTACAATGAGCAGTTCTTC
TRBV12-5	.	TRBD2	TRBJ2-2	CASGPGGTGELFF	TGTGCTAGTGGCCCGGGGGGCACCGGGGAGCTGTTTTTT
TRBV6-1	few	TRBD2	TRBJ2-7	CASRTSVPYEQYF	TGTGCCAGCAGGACTAGCGTTCCCTACGAGCAGTACTTC
TRBV7-8	few	.	TRBJ1-2	CASSPAQWVEGYTF	TGTGCCAGCAGCCCCGCCCAGTGGGTTGAAGGCTACACCTTC
TRBV6-5	.	.	TRBJ2-6	CASSFFSKGGTGANVLTF	TGTGCCAGCAGTTTTTTTTCAAAAGGGGGGACCGGGGCCAACGTCCTGACTTTC
TRBV4-2	.	.	TRBJ2-1	CASSQERSYNEQFF	TGTGCCAGCAGCCAAGAGAGGAGCTACAATGAGCAGTTCTTC
TRBV20-1	.	TRBD2	TRBJ2-1	CSAPEASGYNEQFF	TGCAGTGCCCCCGAGGCTAGCGGCTACAATGAGCAGTTCTTC
TRBV11-2	.	TRBD2	TRBJ2-3	CASSPTSGARTDTQYF	TGTGCCAGCAGCCCTACTAGCGGAGCCCGCACAGATACGCAGTATTTT
TRBV5-1	.	.	TRBJ2-3	CASSFKPEYTQYF	TGCGCCAGCAGCTTCAAGCCCGAGTATACGCAGTATTTT
TRBV5-1	.	.	TRBJ2-7	CASSLDGKSYEQYF	TGCGCCAGCAGCTTGGACGGCAAATCCTACGAGCAGTACTTC
TRBV29-1	.	.	TRBJ2-7	CSVESEGSYEQYF	TGCAGCGTTGAAAGCGAGGGCTCCTACGAGCAGTACTTC
TRBV28	.	TRBD1	TRBJ1-6	CASSLLRGTGNSPLHF	TGTGCCAGCAGTTTATTACGGGGGACAGGGAATTCACCCCTCCACTTT
TRBV9	.	TRBD2	TRBJ2-7	CASSPSGANSYEQYF	TGTGCCAGCAGCCCAAGCGGGGCCAACTCCTACGAGCAGTACTTC
TRBV20-1	.	.	TRBJ2-4	CSASDPDRIWNIQYF	TGCAGTGCTAGTGATCCCGACAGGATTTGGAACATTCAGTACTTC
TRBV10-3	.	TRBD1	TRBJ1-6	CAISGIGGYNSPLHF	TGTGCCATCAGTGGAATAGGGGGCTACAATTCACCCCTCCACTTT
TRBV13	.	.	TRBJ2-3	CASTGHASTDTQYF	TGTGCCAGCACTGGGCATGCTTCCACAGATACGCAGTATTTT
TRBV7-8	few	.	TRBJ2-7	CASSLAYERGPYEQYF	TGTGCCAGCAGCTTAGCGTACGAGCGAGGCCCCTACGAGCAGTACTTC
TRBV9	.	TRBD1	TRBJ2-7	CASSLSQGAAEEQYF	TGTGCCAGCAGCCTCTCGCAGGGGGCGGCGGAGGAGCAGTACTTC
TRBV20-1	.	TRBD2	TRBJ2-7	CSATQAGERTEQYF	TGCAGTGCTACTCAAGCGGGAGAAAGGACCGAGCAGTACTTC
TRBV25-1	.	TRBD2	TRBJ2-3	CASSPQEAGVGTDTQYF	TGTGCCAGCAGCCCCCAGGAAGCGGGAGTGGGGACAGATACGCAGTATTTT
TRBV28	.	TRBD2	TRBJ2-1	CASSPGGRAEQFF	TGTGCCAGCAGCCCTGGCGGGAGGGCTGAGCAGTTCTTC
TRBV11-2	.	TRBD1	TRBJ2-4	CASSPGDRPKLGAKNIQYF	TGTGCCAGCAGTCCAGGGGACAGGCCGAAGTTAGGGGCCAAAAACATTCAGTACTTC
TRBV18	.	.	TRBJ1-1	CASSLATSNTEAFF	TGTGCCAGCTCACTGGCGACGTCGAACACTGAAGCTTTCTTT
TRBV12-3/TRBV12-4	few	.	TRBJ2-7	CASSTTTYEQYF	TGTGCCAGCAGCACTACTACATACGAGCAGTACTTC
TRBV25-1	.	TRBD1	TRBJ1-2	CASSIGTGRTGYTF	TGTGCCAGCAGTATCGGGACAGGGAGGACTGGCTACACCTTC
TRBV6-6	.	TRBD2	TRBJ2-4	CASSGLAGEGIQYF	TGTGCCAGCAGTGGACTAGCCGGAGAAGGCATTCAGTACTTC
TRBV20-1	.	TRBD2	TRBJ2-5	CSARATSGSPYWETQYF	TGCAGTGCTAGAGCGACTAGCGGGAGCCCGTACTGGGAGACCCAGTACTTC
TRBV29-1	few	TRBD2	TRBJ2-1	CSADSHSGRTDNEQFF	TGCAGCGCCGACTCTCATAGCGGGAGAACAGACAATGAGCAGTTCTTC
TRBV20-1	.	.	TRBJ2-7	CSAILARGRAYEQYF	TGCAGTGCGATACTAGCGAGGGGGAGGGCCTACGAGCAGTACTTC
TRBV6-5	.	TRBD1	TRBJ2-1	CASSYQAGGDEQFF	TGTGCCAGCAGTTACCAGGCAGGGGGCGATGAGCAGTTCTTC
TRBV9	.	.	TRBJ1-5	CASSVSGIGNQPQHF	TGTGCCAGCAGCGTATCGGGGATTGGCAATCAGCCCCAGCATTTT
TRBV10-3	.	TRBD1	TRBJ2-7	CAISDRVAYEQYF	TGTGCCATCAGCGACAGGGTGGCCTACGAGCAGTACTTC